The 18 T cell receptor beta chains below were found in one sample sequenced in a study of CD8 T cells in Susac syndrome. An input of about 0.5 to 1 ug of RNA was subjected to reverse transcription using random hexamers. MiXCR was run by TCRdb on the immunoSEQ multiplex PCR reads, yielding one entry per CDR3 protein. The table has 100,000 to 150,000 distinct CDR3 sequences, about 95% seen once; the top ten hold around 0.078%. The specimen sequenced was CD4+ T cells from PBMCs. Receptors originate from a human donor in good health.

The genes are TRBV30 and TRBJ1-5; possibly TRBD1 for D (5 bases). The V gene lost 0 bases and the J gene lost 6 bases, with 12 bases spanning the gap. Germline CDR1 reads GTSNPN; CDR2 reads SVGIG (reference sequence). The CDR3 covers 14 residues. The CDR3 coding sequence is TGTGCCTGGAGTGTAGGTCTGGGGGGTCAGCCCCAGCATTTT. This codes for CAWSVGLGGQPQHF. Full variable domain (rest looked up from reference TRBV30 and TRBJ1-5): SQTIHQWPATLVQPVGSPLSLECTVEGTSNPNLYWYRQAAGRGLQLLFYSVGIGQISSEVPQNLSASRPQDRQFILSSKKLLLSDSGFYLCAWSVGLGGQPQHFGDGTRLSIL.

V gene TRBV6-2 or TRBV6-3 combines with J gene TRBJ2-7; possibly TRBD2 for D (6 bases). The CDR3 loop spans 17 amino acids. Trimming cost V 6 bases and J 3 bases, with 24 bases left between them. Per the germline V gene, CDR1 is MNHEY and CDR2 is SVGEGT. CDR3 protein: CASRDLTSRGYFYEQYF. CDR3 DNA: TGTGCCAGCAGAGACCTTACTAGCAGAGGTTATTTCTACGAGCAGTACTTC.

J is TRBJ2-2 and V is TRBV9; 8 nucleotides line up with TRBD2. Germline CDR1 is SGDLS and CDR2 is YYNGEE. The CDR3 spans 16 residues. The J segment lost 1 base and the V segment lost 4 bases, leaving 6 bases of the junction unmatched. Here the CDR3 DNA reads TGTGCCAGCAGCCCCCAAAGCGGGGGGAACACCGGGGAGCTGTTTTTT. As protein: CASSPQSGGNTGELFF.

This chain connects TRBV7-9 to TRBJ2-7; 7 nucleotides match TRBD1. Germline CDR1 is SEHNR and CDR2 is FQNEAQ (reference sequence). The CDR3 totals 15 residues. Trimming took 5 bases from V and 0 from J; bases not matched to a gene: 7. CDR3 bases: TGTGCCAGCAGCGCCGGACAGGTTAGCTCCTACGAGCAGTACTTC. Protein: CASSAGQVSSYEQYF.

This clonotype was detected a few times. The CDR3 coding sequence is TGCGCCAGCAGCTTGGAAGGGACAAATCCTCAGTACTTC. This sequence encodes CASSLEGTNPQYF. V usage is TRBV5-1 and J usage is TRBJ2-4, with D tentatively TRBD1 (6 bases). In germline, CDR1 is SGHRS, CDR2 YFSETQ. This CDR3 has 13 residues. Trimming removed 0 bases at V and 12 bases at J, with 13 bases between.

V is TRBV12-3 or TRBV12-4 and J is TRBJ1-1; D remains ambiguous. The CDR3 consists of 13 residues. V dropped 5 bases and J dropped 7 bases, with 14 bases sitting between them. CDR3 in amino acids: CASSRRRELEAFF. Written as DNA, the CDR3 is TGTGCCAGCAGTCGGAGACGGGAACTTGAAGCTTTCTTT.

V usage is TRBV23-1 and J usage is TRBJ2-1; tentatively, D is TRBD1 (6 bases). TRBV23-1 belongs to the ORF category, with a function that is uncertain. V was cut by 2 bases and J by 5 bases, with 19 bases left in between. The CDR3 loop spans 17 amino acids. CDR3: CASSQTLFGTHHNEQFF. The CDR3 DNA sequence: TGCGCCAGCAGTCAAACCCTATTCGGGACACATCACAATGAGCAGTTCTTC.

V gene TRBV10-3 combines with J gene TRBJ1-4, with 8 bases that match TRBD1. Per germline, CDR1 ENHRY and CDR2 SYGVKD. The CDR3 covers 14 residues. J lost 7 bases, V lost 3 bases, and 4 bases had no gene match. CDR3 residues: CAISDRGPSEKLFF. The CDR3 DNA follows: TGTGCCATCAGTGACAGGGGGCCTAGTGAAAAACTGTTTTTT.

The CDR3 DNA follows: TGCAGCGTTGAATCTGCTAGCGGGAGGGACAATGAGCAGTTCTTC. It codes for CSVESASGRDNEQFF. The chain employs TRBV29-1 and TRBJ2-1, with 12 bases identical to TRBD2. This CDR3 spans 15 amino acids. Germline loops: CDR1 SQVTM, CDR2 ANQGSEA. The J segment lost 5 bases and the V segment lost 2 bases, leaving 4 bases of the junction unmatched.

CDR3 loop: CASSPVNSPLHF. CDR3 nucleotide sequence: TGTGCCAGCAGTCCGGTCAATTCACCCCTCCACTTT. This chain links TRBV2 with TRBJ1-6; D gene unclear. The V end was cut by 5 bases, the J end by 7 bases, with 6 bases between. This CDR3 contains 12 residues. From germline, CDR1 is SNHLY and CDR2 FYNNEI.

The CDR3 loop is CSASPSGSFSTGELFF. Written as DNA, the CDR3 is TGCAGTGCTAGCCCTAGCGGGAGTTTCAGCACCGGGGAGCTGTTTTTT. The V gene is TRBV20-1, the J gene TRBJ2-2; TRBD2 matches 10 bases. The CDR3 consists of 16 residues. J lost 4 bases, V lost 3 bases, and 8 bases had no gene match. Germline V gives CDR1 DFQATT, CDR2 SNEGSKA (reference sequence).

The genes are TRBV15 and TRBJ1-5; TRBD1 aligns across 11 bases. Trimming cost V 6 bases and J 0 bases; bases outside gene matches: 4. The CDR3 sequence is 16 residues long. Germline V gives CDR1 LNHNV, CDR2 YYDKDF (reference sequence). CDR3 sequence: CATSPDRGLSNQPQHF. Written as DNA, the CDR3 is TGTGCCACCAGTCCGGACAGGGGGCTTAGCAATCAGCCCCAGCATTTT.

On this clonotype: An end of the junction differs from the germline gene, which may be a read error. This chain joins TRBV3-1 and TRBJ2-7, with a possible D match to TRBD2 (6 bases). This CDR3 has 13 residues. CDR1 is LGHDT, CDR2 YNNKEL, per germline (reference sequence). Here the CDR3 DNA reads TGTGCCAGCAGCCAAGAAGAACGGGGCGGGAAGCACTTC. It encodes CASSQEERGGKHF.

The chain couples TRBV30 to TRBJ1-1; D is ambiguous. The CDR3 has 14 residues. Germline V CDR1 and CDR2: GTSNPN, SVGIG (reference sequence). V lost 8 bases and J 0 bases, leaving 16 bases between the germline ends. This chain's CDR3 is CALSRWSMNTEAFF. Written as DNA, the CDR3 is TGTGCCCTCTCCCGGTGGTCCATGAACACTGAAGCTTTCTTT.

The V call is TRBV20-1, the J call TRBJ2-3, with TRBD1 as a possible D gene (5 bases). There are 13 residues in the CDR3. In germline, CDR1 is DFQATT, CDR2 SNEGSKA (reference sequence). Trimming pared 6 bases from V and 4 bases from J, leaving 14 bases between. Here the CDR3 reads CSADSSGADTQYF. The CDR3 DNA follows: TGCAGTGCCGACAGCTCTGGGGCAGATACGCAGTATTTT.

The chain couples TRBV4-1 to TRBJ1-2, with 10 bases fitting TRBD1. The junction had 11 bases not matched to a gene; V was cut back by 3 bases and J by 7 bases. This CDR3 has 16 amino acids. From germline, CDR1 is MGHRA and CDR2 YSYEKL. The CDR3 bases are TGCGCCAGCAGCCAGACTCCGGGACAGGGGTTTAGTGGCTACACCTTC. Residues: CASSQTPGQGFSGYTF.

J is TRBJ2-7 and V is TRBV7-9; D is unresolved. CDR3 length: 14 residues. In germline, CDR1 is SEHNR, CDR2 FQNEAQ (reference sequence). Between the trimmed V and J ends, which lost 0 bases and 2 bases, there was a span of 8 bases. Here the CDR3 DNA reads TGTGCCAGCAGCTTAGCGGAGCCTACCTACGAGCAGTACTTC. Its translation: CASSLAEPTYEQYF.

The gene calls are TRBV29-1 and TRBJ1-5; 7 bases fit TRBD1. The V segment lost 6 bases and the J segment 6 bases; nucleotides outside the gene matches: 11. Germline V gene lookup returns CDR1 SQVTM and CDR2 ANQGSEA. The CDR3 sequence is 14 residues long. The CDR3 loop reads CSVRMTGLGQPQHF. Here the CDR3 DNA reads TGCAGCGTGAGAATGACAGGGTTGGGTCAGCCCCAGCATTTT.